The next 9 T cell receptor beta chains were all read from a single sample in a study of T cell clonality in common variable immunodeficiency. Sequencing was performed with immunoSEQ multiplex PCR; in TCRdb, only in-frame clones are kept and a portion is missing. In total the sample includes around 60,000 clones, none of them seen once. Sequenced: peripheral blood mononuclear cells. The receptors come from a person aged 18-69 years in good health.

This clone was detected ten times or more. The read gets to within 3 residues of the CDR3 end, and the germline J gene fills in the rest. The chain links TRBV5-5 to TRBJ2-7; maybe TRBD1 (5 bases). Trimming stripped 3 bases from V and 0 bases from J, with 13 bases between. The CDR3 runs to 15 residues. CDR1 and CDR2 from the germline V gene are SGHKS and YYEKEE (reference sequence). The sequenced part of the CDR3 DNA is TGTGCCAGCAGCTACACAGGTGCCAACTCCTACGAG. Translation gives CASSYTGANSYE. In full, the CDR3 reads CASSYTGANSYEQYF.

This clone has ten or more counts. The CDR3 end is not reached by the read, which stops 3 residues before it; the germline J gene fills it in. The gene calls are TRBV5-1 and TRBJ2-7, with 7 bases identical to TRBD2. The trim removed 7 bases at V and 2 bases at J, leaving 6 bases unmatched. This CDR3 has 13 residues. Germline CDR1 is SGHRS and CDR2 is YFSETQ. CDR3 DNA (partial): TGCGCCAGCTGGGGGGGGTCTCCCTACGAG. It is translated as CASWGGSPYE. The CDR3, in full, reads CASWGGSPYEQYF.

This clone was counted only a few times. The CDR3 end lies 3 residues beyond the end of the read and is filled in from the germline J gene. V is TRBV7-3 and J is TRBJ2-1, with TRBD2 identical over 7 bases. J was trimmed by 5 bases and V by 4 bases; bases with no gene match: 5. The CDR3 totals 14 residues. The germline gives CDR1 SGHTA, CDR2 FQGTGA. The CDR3: CASSSPGGNNEQFF. CDR3 DNA (partial): TGTGCCAGCAGCTCCCCGGGGGGAAACAATGAG.

This clone occurred many times. The CDR3 is cut off 3 residues early in the read; its end comes from the germline J gene. The rearrangement joins TRBV18 to TRBJ1-4; TRBD1 matches at 8 bases. CDR3 size: 16 residues. With 1 base clipped from V and 5 bases from J, the junction kept 6 bases outside the gene matches. Germline CDR1 is KGHSH and CDR2 is LQKENI. CDR3: CASSPLSGGSNEKLFF. The sequenced part of the CDR3 DNA is TGTGCCAGCTCACCACTTTCAGGGGGCTCCAATGAAAAA.

This clone was picked up many times. CDR3 region: CASSFRTVSTNEKLFF. CDR3 DNA, as far as it was read: TGCGCCAGCAGCTTCCGGACAGTCTCAACTAATGAAAAA. This rearrangement joins TRBV4-1 to TRBJ1-4, with D perhaps matching TRBD1 (6 bases). With the read ending 3 residues before the CDR3 end, the germline J gene is used to fill in that end. Germline V CDR1 and CDR2: MGHRA, YSYEKL. V was pared by 5 bases and J by 0 bases, with 13 bases between. This CDR3 spans 16 amino acids.

This clone was counted many times. The DNA ends 3 residues before the CDR3 does, and the rest of the CDR3 is filled in from the germline J gene. The chain combines TRBV4-2 with TRBJ1-2, with 7 bases identical to TRBD1. J lost 4 bases, V lost 0 bases, and 2 bases had no gene match. Germline lookup yields CDR1 LGHNA and CDR2 YNFKEQ. This CDR3 has 14 amino acids. Partial CDR3 DNA: TGTGCCAGCAGCCAAGATCAGGGGGGCTATGGC. Translation: CASSQDQGGYG. The entire CDR3 protein is CASSQDQGGYGYTF.

This clone came up many times. The sequenced fragment ends 3 residues before the CDR3 boundary, so the rest is inferred from the germline J gene. The V gene is TRBV14, the J gene TRBJ2-3, with 9 nucleotides matching TRBD2. This CDR3 spans 16 amino acids. V lost 4 bases and J lost 3; bases outside the gene matches: 8. Germline CDR1 SGHDN, CDR2 FVKESK. Incomplete CDR3 DNA: TGTGCCAGCAGCCGAGTTGGACTAGCGAGAACAGATACG. Amino acid sequence: CASSRVGLARTDT. The complete CDR3 sequence is CASSRVGLARTDTQYF.

The sample holds many counts of this clone. The read terminates 3 residues ahead of where the CDR3 ends, so the germline J gene completes it. The genes are TRBV6-2 or TRBV6-3 and TRBJ1-1; D call uncertain. CDR1 is MNHEY and CDR2 is SVGEGT in the germline V gene. The CDR3 runs to 16 residues. Trimming took 0 bases from V and 0 from J, leaving 11 bases between them. The CDR3 reads CASSYSRATMNTEAFF. The sequenced part of the CDR3 DNA is TGTGCCAGCAGTTACTCGAGGGCAACGATGAACACTGAA.

Comments on this clone: Read coverage stops 3 residues before the CDR3 terminus; the germline J gene supplies the remainder. V gene TRBV10-2 combines with J gene TRBJ2-5; TRBD1 matches 8 bases. Looked up from germline, CDR1 is WSHSY and CDR2 is SAAADI. This CDR3 spans 12 amino acids. With V trimmed by 6 bases and J by 5 bases, 2 bases remained unmatched. The sequenced CDR3 bases are TGCGCCAGCAGGACAGGGGTGGAGACC. Translated: CASRTGVET. The entire CDR3 sequence reads CASRTGVETQYF.